The text below deals with one T cell receptor (beta chain). Antigen specificity is unknown. TCRdb's copy holds only in-frame clones and misses some; the assay was immunoSEQ multiplex PCR. The table includes 30,000 or so clones, approximately 75% detected once. The source of the sample is a study of CD4 T cells in relation to SARS-CoV-2 and coronaviruses. The overall study: PBMCs were cultured with antigen for roughly nine days before TCR beta sequencing. Controls used an HIV-1 Nef peptide pool or no peptide. Study-level results: This crossreactivity analysis covered spike protein alone, no other viral proteins.

In germline, CDR1 is SGHTA, CDR2 FQGNSA. V trimming: 7 bases; J trimming: 5 bases; junction bases outside the gene matches: 5. This CDR3 is 14 amino acids long. The unexposed donors gave CD4+ T cells in about 2011-2018, prior to COVID-19. Isolation of CD4+ T cells took place after approximately eleven days in culture. Testing used SARS-CoV-2 S/N and four cold-coronavirus spikes on unexposed-donor CD4+ T cells, cells permitting. Sequencing was done on a sample of CD4+ T cells from PBMCs, cultured in vitro. V usage is TRBV7-2 and J usage is TRBJ1-4; TRBD1 matches 9 bases. The TCR originated in a human donor in good health. The CDR3 spells CASTRQGGNEKLFF. DNA for the CDR3: TGTGCCAGCACCCGACAGGGGGGAAATGAAAAACTGTTTTTT. Using reference TRBV7-2 and TRBJ1-4 for the parts outside the CDR3, the full variable domain is GAGVSQSPSNKVTEKGKDVELRCDPISGHTALYWYRQSLGQGLEFLIYFQGNSAPDKSGLPSDRFSAERTGGSVSTLTIQRTQQEDSAVYLCASTRQGGNEKLFFGSGTQLSVL.